This T cell receptor beta chain was sequenced in a study of vaccination effects on CD4 cells after COVID-19. Viral peptide pools were used in the ViraFEST assay to expand antigen-specific CD4+ T cells, and sequencing came afterward. Researchers isolated CD4+ T cells once about 11 days of culture had elapsed. Vaccination of participants consisted of two doses of either the BNT162b2 or mRNA-1273 vaccine. Vaccine recipients lacked prior SARS-CoV-2 infection and had negative nucleocapsid antibodies. On this clone: Its antigen is unknown.

TCRdb keeps only in-frame clones here, not all; method: immunoSEQ multiplex PCR. The sample lists roughly 46,000 clones, 74% occurring once. The CDR3 is 17 amino acids. The V and J ends lost 0 bases and 6 bases respectively, with 19 bases between them. CDR1 is SGHRS, CDR2 YFSETQ, per germline. This chain joins TRBV5-1 and TRBJ1-5, with no clear D. This clonotype was sampled from a human donor who received a COVID-19 vaccine. The sequencing used CD4+ T cells from PBMCs cultured with HCoV-OC43 spike peptides, collected after COVID-19 vaccination. The subset here: HCoV-OC43 spike overlapping peptide pool stimulation. CDR3 protein: CASSLGYPHGTVQPQHF. Written as DNA, the CDR3 is TGCGCCAGCAGCTTGGGATACCCACATGGTACGGTTCAGCCCCAGCATTTT.